The 12 T cell receptor beta chains given below trace back to one sample, sequenced in a study of blood T cell repertoires in COVID-19. Sequencing used immunoSEQ multiplex PCR; TCRdb keeps in-frame clones, though not all of them. This table has fewer than 450,000 clones, about 92% appearing once. Sequenced material: PBMCs or T cells enriched from blood (not recorded which). All receptors derive from a man between 18 and 35 years old who had recovered from COVID-19.

This clone was seen once. The gene calls are TRBV9 and TRBJ2-7; no definite D call. The CDR3 is 14 residues long. V lost 0 bases to trimming and J lost 5 bases, with 12 bases between them. CDR1 is SGDLS and CDR2 is YYNGEE in the germline V gene. Written as DNA, the CDR3 is TGTGCCAGCAGCGTAGAACCAAACTTCGACGAGCAGTACTTC. Encoded protein: CASSVEPNFDEQYF.

The chain has TRBV4-2 and TRBJ1-2; possibly TRBD1 for D (6 bases). CDR1 is LGHNA, CDR2 YNFKEQ, per germline. Trimming removed 4 bases from V and 5 bases from J, with 17 bases in between. CDR3 size: 15 residues. The CDR3 DNA reads as TGTGCCAGCAGCCCAAGCGACCGGGACACTTATGGCTACACCTTC. Protein sequence: CASSPSDRDTYGYTF.

This chain joins TRBV24-1 and TRBJ2-1; D is perhaps TRBD1 (6 bases). Germline V CDR1 and CDR2: KGHDR, SFDVKD. Trimming left V 2 bases short and J 6 bases short, with 16 bases between. The CDR3 spans 16 residues. The CDR3 sequence is CATSDSGTTPANEQFF. CDR3 nucleotide sequence: TGTGCCACCAGTGATTCCGGGACAACCCCCGCCAATGAGCAGTTCTTC.

This sequence joins TRBV5-1 and TRBJ1-2; D remains ambiguous. The V end lost 2 bases, the J end lost 8 bases, and 10 bases lay between the germline ends. Per the germline V gene, CDR1 is SGHRS and CDR2 is YFSETQ. This CDR3 has 12 amino acids. CDR3 DNA: TGCGCCAGCAGCTTCGGGGTTCAGGGCTACACCTTC. Encoded protein: CASSFGVQGYTF.

In this sample, this clone turned up a few times. This chain connects TRBV5-4 to TRBJ2-1; TRBD2 matches at 7 bases. With V trimmed by 2 bases and J by 6 bases, 5 bases remained unmatched. The CDR3 is 14 residues long. Germline V CDR1 and CDR2: SGHNT, YYREEE (reference sequence). The CDR3 protein is CASSFDSSGNEQFF. CDR3 DNA sequence: TGTGCCAGCAGCTTTGATTCTAGCGGCAATGAGCAGTTCTTC.

CDR3 in amino acids: CATSMGREKLFF. CDR3 DNA sequence: TGTGCCACCAGCATGGGGCGGGAAAAACTGTTTTTT. The chain combines TRBV15 with TRBJ1-4, with D possibly TRBD1 on 5 matching bases. V shed 4 bases and J shed 8 bases, with 8 bases lying between them. Germline assignment: CDR1 LNHNV and CDR2 YYDKDF (reference sequence). The CDR3 has 12 amino acids.

The rearrangement joins TRBV7-9 to TRBJ2-5; 8 bases line up with TRBD2. Germline V gene sequence: CDR1 SEHNR, CDR2 FQNEAQ (reference sequence). V trimming: 3 bases; J trimming: 3 bases; junction bases outside the gene matches: 6. The CDR3 has 15 amino acids. The CDR3 DNA is TGTGCCAGCAGCTTCGGTGTGCGGGGGGAAGAGACCCAGTACTTC. Its protein product is CASSFGVRGEETQYF.

This chain joins TRBV19 and TRBJ1-1, with a possible D match to TRBD1 (5 bases). Trimming removed 2 bases from V and 5 bases from J, with 12 bases in between. The germline CDR1 and CDR2 sequences are LNHDA and SQIVND (reference sequence). This CDR3 contains 14 residues. The CDR3 here is CASSIIGARTEAFF. In DNA, the CDR3 is TGTGCCAGTAGTATAATAGGGGCGAGGACTGAAGCTTTCTTT.

The chain is built from TRBV7-3 and TRBJ2-7; 9 nucleotides line up with TRBD2. The CDR3 has 15 amino acids. Germline values: CDR1 SGHTA, CDR2 FQGTGA. J lost 3 bases, V lost 3 bases, and 6 bases had no gene match. DNA of the CDR3: TGTGCCAGCAGCTTTGGAAATAGCGGGAGCTACGAGCAGTACTTC. Encoded protein: CASSFGNSGSYEQYF.

With respect to this clone: Relative to the germline gene, one junction end is altered; a read error may explain this. The V call is TRBV11-3, the J call TRBJ1-6; D is uncertain. This CDR3 region has 15 residues. Per germline, CDR1 SGHNT and CDR2 YENEEA. The CDR3 DNA sequence: TGTGCCAGCAGCTTAGAAACAGACTATAATTTACCCCTCCACTTT. It is translated as CASSLETDYNLPLHF.

The chain uses TRBV3-1 (or the pseudogene TRBV3-2) and TRBJ1-1, with D unclear. The CDR3 is made up of 12 amino acids. Trimming cost V 2 bases and J 14 bases, with 15 bases left between them. Per germline, CDR1 LGHDT and CDR2 YNNKEL (reference sequence). This CDR3 is CASSQMVGLIFF. CDR3 coding DNA: TGTGCCAGCAGCCAAATGGTAGGACTAATCTTCTTT.

This chain connects TRBV19 to TRBJ2-1; perhaps TRBD2 as D (6 bases). This CDR3 region has 16 residues. From germline, CDR1 is LNHDA and CDR2 SQIVND (reference sequence). The V gene lost 9 bases and the J gene lost 6 bases, with 24 bases spanning the gap. CDR3 loop: CASQFSGTPDRNEQFF. The CDR3 region has the DNA TGTGCCAGCCAATTTTCTGGGACTCCCGATCGCAATGAGCAGTTCTTC.